The 7 T cell receptor beta chains in this list originate from one sample, sequenced in a study of OX40 agonist ivuxolimab in advanced cancers. The table came from immunoSEQ multiplex PCR; TCRdb's copy has only in-frame clones and leaves some out. The profile covers fewer than 85,000 clones, with around nine tenths appearing a single time and approximately 0.63% taken by the ten largest. Sequences were derived from CD4+ or CD8+ T cells sorted from blood, sampled in a trial of the OX40 agonist ivuxolimab. The receptors come from an adult with an advanced solid tumor such as melanoma, head and neck, liver or kidney cancer.

The CDR3 sequence: CASNSRGAYNEQFF. CDR3 nucleotide sequence: TGTGCCAGTAATTCGCGGGGAGCCTACAATGAGCAGTTCTTC. The V gene is TRBV19, the J gene TRBJ2-1; the D gene is possibly TRBD2 (6 bases). CDR3 length: 14 residues. Germline CDR1 LNHDA, CDR2 SQIVND (reference sequence). V lost 7 bases and J 2 bases, leaving 12 bases between the germline ends.

This clone was picked up a small number of times. This chain connects TRBV4-3 to TRBJ1-1; D is ambiguous. Germline CDR1 is LGHNA and CDR2 is YSLEER. The V gene lost 0 bases and the J gene lost 1 base, with 9 bases spanning the gap. This CDR3 has 15 residues. The CDR3 region has the DNA TGCGCCAGCAGCCAAGAGCCCTTGGGGAACACTGAAGCTTTCTTT. Encoded protein: CASSQEPLGNTEAFF.

This clone showed up just a few times. The chain links TRBV11-1 to TRBJ1-1, with D perhaps matching TRBD1 (5 bases). The CDR3 loop spans 13 amino acids. Trimming cost V 5 bases and J 1 base, with 8 bases left between them. The germline gives CDR1 SGHAT, CDR2 FQDESV (reference sequence). The CDR3 sequence is CASSGDPNTEAFF. CDR3 bases: TGTGCCAGCAGCGGGGACCCGAACACTGAAGCTTTCTTT.

This clone came up a few times. This rearrangement joins TRBV7-2 to TRBJ2-7, with 8 bases aligning to TRBD1. Germline V gene lookup returns CDR1 SGHTA and CDR2 FQGNSA. Trimming took 4 bases from V and 2 from J; bases not matched to a gene: 7. The CDR3 is made up of 15 amino acids. CDR3 sequence (DNA): TGTGCCAGCAGCTCTCCGGGACAGGTAGCCTACGAGCAGTACTTC. Its translation is CASSSPGQVAYEQYF. Full variable domain (rest looked up from reference TRBV7-2 and TRBJ2-7): GAGVSQSPSNKVTEKGKDVELRCDPISGHTALYWYRQSLGQGLEFLIYFQGNSAPDKSGLPSDRFSAERTGGSVSTLTIQRTQQEDSAVYLCASSSPGQVAYEQYFGPGTRLTVT.

The chain couples TRBV28 to TRBJ1-1; 7 bases map to TRBD1. The V gene's germline CDR1 is MDHEN and CDR2 SYDVKM. V lost 7 bases to trimming and J lost 4 bases; unmatched junction nucleotides: 9. The CDR3 has 14 amino acids. For the CDR3, the DNA is TGTGCCAGCAAACCACAGGGACAGATCACTGAAGCTTTCTTT. It yields the protein CASKPQGQITEAFF.

For the CDR3, the DNA is TGTGCCAGTTTCCAGGGCGGCTACACCTTC. This encodes CASFQGGYTF. The rearrangement joins TRBV19 to TRBJ1-2; tentatively, D is TRBD1 (5 bases). The CDR3 length is 10 residues. The V and J ends lost 8 bases and 8 bases respectively, with 9 bases between them. CDR1 is LNHDA and CDR2 is SQIVND in the germline V gene (reference sequence).

This chain connects TRBV5-4 to TRBJ1-4, with D unclear. This CDR3 region has 16 residues. V was clipped by 3 bases and J by 6 bases, with 18 bases between them. CDR1 is SGHNT, CDR2 YYREEE, per germline (reference sequence). The CDR3 reads CASSSGRSPRDEKLFF. DNA of the CDR3: TGTGCCAGCAGCTCAGGCAGGAGTCCGAGGGATGAAAAACTGTTTTTT.